The rows below give T cell receptor beta chains drawn from one sample of a study of OX40 agonist ivuxolimab in advanced cancers. Assay used: immunoSEQ multiplex PCR; TCRdb lists only in-frame clones, some missing. The sample yields about 54,000 clones, around four fifths seen once. Source: CD4+ or CD8+ T cells sorted from blood, taken in a trial of the OX40 agonist ivuxolimab. The receptor set was obtained from an adult with an advanced solid tumor such as melanoma, head and neck, liver or kidney cancer. CDR3s include the opening cysteine and the closing phenylalanine or tryptophan. The D gene is left open where the match is weak. Size is omitted from some rows. Given values are once, few, many or a class for expanded clones.

J gene	D gene	clone size	V gene	CDR3 DNA	CDR3 protein
TRBJ2-7	TRBD2	once	TRBV14	TGTGCCAGCAGCCAAGATCTCGGACTAGCGTCCTACGAGCAGTACTTC	CASSQDLGLASYEQYF
TRBJ2-1	TRBD2	NA	TRBV6-1	TGTGCCAGCAGTGAAGGGCCTAGCGGGGGTTACAATGAGCAGTTCTTC	CASSEGPSGGYNEQFF
TRBJ2-7	TRBD2	once	TRBV4-3	TGCGCCAGCAGCCAAGGGACTAGCGGCTACGAGCAGTACTTC	CASSQGTSGYEQYF
TRBJ1-2	TRBD1	NA	TRBV11-2	TGTGCCAGCAGCGAGGGGACAGTCGGAATTTATGGCTACACCTTC	CASSEGTVGIYGYTF
TRBJ1-1	NA	NA	TRBV2	TGTGCCAGCAGGAAGGACACGGGGGCGCGGGGCACTGAAGCTTTCTTT	CASRKDTGARGTEAFF
TRBJ2-1	TRBD2	NA	TRBV2	TGTGCCAGCAGTTCGACTAGCGGGAGCTCCTACAATGAGCAGTTCTTC	CASSSTSGSSYNEQFF
TRBJ2-3	TRBD1	NA	TRBV5-1	TGCGCCAGCAGCTTGCTGGGGACAGGATTCACAGATACGCAGTATTTT	CASSLLGTGFTDTQYF
TRBJ1-2	TRBD1	NA	TRBV9	TGTGCCAGCAGCGTAGCGGACAGGCTTGCCATTAACTATGGCTACACCTTC	CASSVADRLAINYGYTF
TRBJ1-2	NA	NA	TRBV19	TGTGCCAGTAGTTCTCTGTTTTTGCGACCCTCGGAAAGCTACACCTTC	CASSSLFLRPSESYTF
TRBJ1-1	NA	NA	TRBV7-9	TGTGCCAGCAGCTTAGGATTGTCGGGGAACACTGAAGCTTTCTTT	CASSLGLSGNTEAFF
TRBJ1-1	TRBD1	NA	TRBV10-1	TGCGCCAGCAGTGAGCCCCCGGGACAGGGAAAGGTTTTCTTT	CASSEPPGQGKVFF
TRBJ1-2	TRBD1	NA	TRBV9	TGTGCCAGCAGCGCAGGGACAGGTGCTCTCTATGGCTACACCTTC	CASSAGTGALYGYTF
TRBJ2-7	NA	NA	TRBV2	TGTGCCAGCAGTGATTATCAGGGTCCCTACGAGCAGTACTTC	CASSDYQGPYEQYF
TRBJ2-3	TRBD2	NA	TRBV7-9	TGTGCCAGCAGCCTGGGACTAGCGGGATGGACAGATACGCAGTATTTT	CASSLGLAGWTDTQYF
TRBJ1-4	TRBD1	NA	TRBV6-1	TGTGCCAGCAGTGCCCTCCTCGACAGGGGGAATGAAAAACTGTTTTTT	CASSALLDRGNEKLFF
TRBJ2-2	TRBD2	NA	TRBV6-1	TGTGCCAGCAGTAATGGACTAGCCACCGGGGAGCTGTTTTTT	CASSNGLATGELFF
TRBJ2-7	NA	NA	TRBV6-5	TGTGCCAGCAGTTCACTCCCCTACGAGCAGTACTTC	CASSSLPYEQYF
TRBJ1-1	TRBD1	few	TRBV6-5	TGTGCCAGCGGTCCGGACAGGGAGGGCACTGAAGCTTTCTTT	CASGPDREGTEAFF
TRBJ1-1	TRBD1	NA	TRBV5-6	TGTGCCAGCAGCTCGATCGGGACAGGGGTCGAAGCTTTCTTT	CASSSIGTGVEAFF
TRBJ2-3	NA	NA	TRBV6-1	TGTGCCAGCAGTGAAGTTCCTAGCGAATCAGATACGCAGTATTTT	CASSEVPSESDTQYF
TRBJ2-3	TRBD2	NA	TRBV7-3	TGTGCCAGCAGCTTAAAGGGACTAGCGGGGGGCGGACCCACAGATACGCAGTATTTT	CASSLKGLAGGGPTDTQYF
TRBJ1-1	NA	NA	TRBV7-2	TGTGCCAGCAGCTTAGGGGGGGGAAACACTGAAGCTTTCTTT	CASSLGGGNTEAFF
TRBJ2-7	NA	NA	TRBV28	TGTGCCAGCAGTCCTATAGGGATTGACTACGAGCAGTACTTC	CASSPIGIDYEQYF
TRBJ1-4	NA	NA	TRBV10-2	TGCGCCAGCAGTGGGAGGGGACCAAATGGTGAAAAACTGTTTTTT	CASSGRGPNGEKLFF
TRBJ2-1	NA	NA	TRBV6-5	TGTGCCAGCAGCGGCGGGAAAGCGCCCTACAATGAGCAGTTCTTC	CASSGGKAPYNEQFF
TRBJ1-1	TRBD1	once	TRBV18	TGTGCCAGCTCACCGGACAGGGAATTGGTTGAAGCTTTCTTT	CASSPDRELVEAFF
TRBJ2-7	NA	NA	TRBV6-5	TGTGCCAGCAGTTACTCGACCAGGGAGCTCGAGCAGTACTTC	CASSYSTRELEQYF
TRBJ1-1	TRBD1	NA	TRBV29-1	TGCAGCGTCGGGGGGACAGAGACATTCCAAGCTTTCTTT	CSVGGTETFQAFF
TRBJ1-1	TRBD1	NA	TRBV28	TGTGCCAGCAGTTTAACCGTGACAGGGCCAAAGGGAGCTTTCTTT	CASSLTVTGPKGAFF
TRBJ2-7	NA	few	TRBV5-1	TGCGCCAGCAGCTTGGGAAGCGCCGCTACCTACGAGCAGTACTTC	CASSLGSAATYEQYF
TRBJ2-7	TRBD2	NA	TRBV30	TGTGCCTGGAGTCCCCACGGTGTAAAGCGGGAACTATACGAGCAGTACTTC	CAWSPHGVKRELYEQYF
TRBJ2-5	TRBD1	NA	TRBV10-1	TGCGCCAGCAGTAGTGGACAGGGCAGGACCCAGTACTTC	CASSSGQGRTQYF
TRBJ2-1	TRBD2	NA	TRBV7-2	TGTGCCAGCAGCCTTCCGGGACTAAAGGATGAGCAGTTCTTC	CASSLPGLKDEQFF
TRBJ2-7	NA	NA	TRBV28	TGTGCCAGCAGTTTAGCAATTACCTACGAGCAGTACTTC	CASSLAITYEQYF
TRBJ1-1	NA	NA	TRBV19	TGTGCCAGTCTTGAGGGGGGGCGGGTGTCTGAAGCTTTCTTT	CASLEGGRVSEAFF
TRBJ2-2	TRBD2	few	TRBV4-3	TGCGCCAGCAGCCAAGATGCGTCGGGAGGGCTTTCAACCGGGGAGCTGTTTTTT	CASSQDASGGLSTGELFF
TRBJ1-5	NA	NA	TRBV4-1	TGCGCCAGCAGCCAAGGGCACAATAGCAATCAGCCCCAGCATTTT	CASSQGHNSNQPQHF
TRBJ2-7	TRBD1	NA	TRBV5-1	TGCGCCAGCAGCCGATCGACAGGGTCCTACGAGCAGTACTTC	CASSRSTGSYEQYF
TRBJ1-5	NA	few	TRBV18	TGTGCCAGCTCACCACTGGGGGATAGCAATCAGCCCCAGCATTTT	CASSPLGDSNQPQHF
TRBJ2-7	NA	NA	TRBV28	TGTGCCAGCATTCAGGCGAACTCCTACGAGCAGTACTTC	CASIQANSYEQYF
TRBJ2-7	NA	NA	TRBV30	TGTGCCTGGACAGGGAGTTACTCCTACGAGCAGTACTTC	CAWTGSYSYEQYF
TRBJ1-3	TRBD1	NA	TRBV9	TGTGCCAGCAGCGTAGGAGGCTCAGGGGGCCTCTCTGGAAACACCATATATTTT	CASSVGGSGGLSGNTIYF